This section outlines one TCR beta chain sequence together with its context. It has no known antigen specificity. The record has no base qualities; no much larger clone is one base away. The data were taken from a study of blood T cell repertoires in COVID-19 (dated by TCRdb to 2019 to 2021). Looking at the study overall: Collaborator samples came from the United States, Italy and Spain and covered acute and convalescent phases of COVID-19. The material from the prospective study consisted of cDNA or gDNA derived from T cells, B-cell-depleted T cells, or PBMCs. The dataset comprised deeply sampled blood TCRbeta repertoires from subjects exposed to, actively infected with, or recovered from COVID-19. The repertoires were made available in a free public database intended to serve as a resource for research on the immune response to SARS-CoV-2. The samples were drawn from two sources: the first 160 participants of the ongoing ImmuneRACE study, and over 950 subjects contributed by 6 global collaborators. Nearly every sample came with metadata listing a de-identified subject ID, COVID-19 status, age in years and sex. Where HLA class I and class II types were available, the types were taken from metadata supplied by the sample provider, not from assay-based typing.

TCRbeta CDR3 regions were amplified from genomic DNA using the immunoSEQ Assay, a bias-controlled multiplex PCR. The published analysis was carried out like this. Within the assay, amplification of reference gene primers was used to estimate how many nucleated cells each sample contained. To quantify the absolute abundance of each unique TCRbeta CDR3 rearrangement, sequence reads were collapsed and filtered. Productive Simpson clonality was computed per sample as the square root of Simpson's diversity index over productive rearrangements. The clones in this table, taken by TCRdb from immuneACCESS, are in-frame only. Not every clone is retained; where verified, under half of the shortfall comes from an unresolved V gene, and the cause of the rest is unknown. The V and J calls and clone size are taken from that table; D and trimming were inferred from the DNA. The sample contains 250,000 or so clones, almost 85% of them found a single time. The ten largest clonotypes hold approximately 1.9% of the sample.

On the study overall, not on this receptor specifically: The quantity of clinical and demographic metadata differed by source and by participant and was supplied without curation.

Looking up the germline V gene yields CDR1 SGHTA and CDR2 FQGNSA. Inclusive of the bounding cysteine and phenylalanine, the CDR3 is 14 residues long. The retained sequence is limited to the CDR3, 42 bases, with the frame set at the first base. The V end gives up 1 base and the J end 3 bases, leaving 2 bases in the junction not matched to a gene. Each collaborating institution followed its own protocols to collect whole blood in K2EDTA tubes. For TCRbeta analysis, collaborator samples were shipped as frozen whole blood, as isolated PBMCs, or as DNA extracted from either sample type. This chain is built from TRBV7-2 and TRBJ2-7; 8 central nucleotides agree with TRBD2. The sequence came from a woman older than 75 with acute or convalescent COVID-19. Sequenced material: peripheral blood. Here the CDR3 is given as CASSLGGRNYEQYF. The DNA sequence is TGTGCCAGCAGCTTAGGCGGGAGGAACTACGAGCAGTACTTC.